This T cell receptor (beta chain) is drawn from a study of blood T cell repertoires in COVID-19. Sequenced by immunoSEQ multiplex PCR; TCRdb stores in-frame clones only, minus some. The sample lists approximately 390,000 clones, roughly 89% occurring once. This CDR3 comprises 14 residues. Germline CDR1 and CDR2: ENHRY and SYGVKD. Trimming removed 6 bases from V and 4 bases from J; junction bases left unmatched: 6. Specimen: PBMCs or T cells enriched from blood (not recorded which). The receptor was isolated from a woman aged 45-65 years who had recovered from COVID-19. The chain couples TRBV10-3 to TRBJ2-1, with TRBD1 identical over 7 bases. CDR3 protein: CAISQPTGYNEQFF. The CDR3 coding sequence is TGTGCCATCAGCCAACCGACAGGGTACAATGAGCAGTTCTTC.